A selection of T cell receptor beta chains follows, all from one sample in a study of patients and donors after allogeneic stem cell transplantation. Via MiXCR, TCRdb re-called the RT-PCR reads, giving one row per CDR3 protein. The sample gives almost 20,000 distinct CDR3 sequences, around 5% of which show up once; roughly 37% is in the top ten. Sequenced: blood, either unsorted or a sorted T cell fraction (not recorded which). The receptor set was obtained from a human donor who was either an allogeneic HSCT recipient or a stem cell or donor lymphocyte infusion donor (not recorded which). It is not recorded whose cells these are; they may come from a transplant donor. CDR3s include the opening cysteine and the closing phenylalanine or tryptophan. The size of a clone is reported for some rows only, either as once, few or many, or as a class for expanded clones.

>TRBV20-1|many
CSARRTSGPYEQYF
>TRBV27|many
CASKGENYGYTF
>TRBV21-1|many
CASLRQGGYEQYF
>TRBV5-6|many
CASSLGLGEGSTDTQYF
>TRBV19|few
CASSIQAGHNEQFF
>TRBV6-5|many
CASSYQQGAPYEQYF
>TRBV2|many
CANGRAVNNEQFF
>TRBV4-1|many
CASSQERVDTQYF
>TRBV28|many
CASRVGQTYGYTF
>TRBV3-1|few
CASSQLRAVQFF
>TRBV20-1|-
CSARVRGRGYYEQYF
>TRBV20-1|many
CSARELAGGAHEQYF
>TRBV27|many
CASTPVQQGAVQPQHF
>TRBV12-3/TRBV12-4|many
CASSLPRVGTEAFF
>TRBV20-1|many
CSARDRGILGSPLHF
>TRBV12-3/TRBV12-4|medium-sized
CASSRTAEAFF
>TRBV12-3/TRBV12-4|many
CASRRPRTGAKLSSYNEQFF
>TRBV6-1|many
CASRPGSGGNSPLHF
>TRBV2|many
CASSKFRVNQPQHF
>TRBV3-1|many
CASSQLAGDKNIQYF
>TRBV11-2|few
CASSLVPTDTQYF
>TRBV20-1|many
CSVEGAVTEAFF
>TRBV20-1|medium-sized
CSASPLGQEGYEQYF
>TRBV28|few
CASSFAGGNSPLHF
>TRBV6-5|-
CASSSTQRGPFGEQYF
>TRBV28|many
CASSPPVLGVEQYF
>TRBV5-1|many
CATQLRTSGGNQYF
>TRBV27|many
CASRTTSGYEQYF
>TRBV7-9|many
CASSLLPGQALSGELFF
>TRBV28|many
CASSSWTDSSYNEQFF
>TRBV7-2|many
CASSLGGDSPGGYTF
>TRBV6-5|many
CASSSGRGNYGYTF
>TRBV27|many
CASSLSAGYGYTF
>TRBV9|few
CASSAPSGGNEKLFF
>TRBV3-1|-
CASSQLGTPGNTIYF
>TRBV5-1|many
CATGQANTGELFF
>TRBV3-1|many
CASSQKPQGFFYSPLHF
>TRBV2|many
CASSARETWRNEQFF
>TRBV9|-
CASSPRPGETQYF
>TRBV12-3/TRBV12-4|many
CASSPRLDSPLHF
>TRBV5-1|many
CASSLGGSGANSPLHF
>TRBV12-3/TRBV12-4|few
CASSVTRTGNYGYTF
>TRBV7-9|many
CASSFPGGGVAFF
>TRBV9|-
CASSPSGGRTRF
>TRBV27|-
CASSLMAGTGANVLTF
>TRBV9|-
CASSVSYYFGSEQYF